Each of the 22 T cell receptor beta chains below was sequenced from the same sample in a study of identical twins. TCRdb called the 5' RACE reads again in MiXCR, with one record for every CDR3 protein. Of roughly 250,000 distinct CDR3 sequences listed, roughly 13% are singletons. Specimen: memory (CD45RO+) T cells sorted from blood. These receptors were taken from a woman younger than 35 in good health.

This clonotype was found a few times. The chain joins TRBV7-9 to TRBJ2-5, with D unclear. V dropped 11 bases and J dropped 1 base, with 8 bases sitting between them. Per germline, CDR1 SEHNR and CDR2 FQNEAQ (reference sequence). The CDR3 spans 11 residues. The CDR3 reads CAGEAQETQYF. CDR3 in DNA: TGTGCCGGGGAAGCCCAAGAGACCCAGTACTTC.

This clonotype has at least ten counts. CDR3 DNA sequence: TGTGCCAGCAAACGAGTCAGGGATTCCTCCTACGAGCAGTACTTC. It is translated as CASKRVRDSSYEQYF. V gene TRBV6-1 combines with J gene TRBJ2-7; D perhaps matches TRBD1 (5 bases). The CDR3 runs 15 residues. From germline, CDR1 is MNHNS and CDR2 SASEGT. V lost 7 bases and J 0 bases, leaving 16 bases between the germline ends.

The V and J genes are TRBV10-3 and TRBJ2-3; possibly TRBD1 for D (6 bases). Germline-derived CDR1 and CDR2 are ENHRY and SYGVKD. The V gene lost 5 bases and the J gene lost 1 base, with 10 bases spanning the gap. This CDR3 is 14 amino acids long. The CDR3 reads CAISQGIGTDTQYF. The CDR3 nucleotides are TGTGCCATCAGTCAGGGGATCGGCACAGATACGCAGTATTTT.

The chain joins TRBV2 to TRBJ2-3; 11 bases align to TRBD2. CDR1 is SNHLY, CDR2 FYNNEI, per germline. The CDR3 extends over 14 amino acids. The J segment lost 11 bases and the V segment lost 6 bases, leaving 10 bases of the junction unmatched. CDR3 region: CASRGTSGGSVQYF. The CDR3, as DNA: TGTGCCAGCAGAGGAACTAGCGGGGGATCAGTGCAGTATTTT.

This clonotype has only a few counts. The genes are TRBV6-2 or TRBV6-3 and TRBJ2-1; TRBD2 matches 12 bases. Germline-derived CDR1 and CDR2 are MNHEY and SVGEGT. V lost 6 bases to trimming and J lost 7 bases; unmatched junction nucleotides: 7. The CDR3 runs to 15 residues. CDR3 region: CASRHRLAGGNEQFF. The CDR3 bases are TGTGCCAGCAGGCACAGGCTAGCGGGAGGGAATGAGCAGTTCTTC.

This clonotype was seen a handful of times. The chain joins TRBV7-2 to TRBJ2-7; D gene uncertain. V lost 5 bases, J lost 6 bases, and 14 bases lay in between. From germline, CDR1 is SGHTA and CDR2 FQGNSA. This CDR3 contains 13 residues. CDR3 amino acids: CASSHGSPIEQYF. DNA for the CDR3: TGTGCCAGCAGCCACGGATCGCCTATCGAGCAGTACTTC.

This clonotype turned up a few times. This chain connects TRBV5-1 to TRBJ1-6, with no clear D. The germline gives CDR1 SGHRS, CDR2 YFSETQ. The V end was cut by 0 bases, the J end by 14 bases, with 15 bases between. The CDR3 is 14 residues long. In nucleotides, the CDR3 is TGCGCCAGCAGCTTGGACAGAACGAGTCCCACCCTCCACTTT. It yields the protein CASSLDRTSPTLHF.

This clonotype was counted only a few times. This chain connects TRBV19 to TRBJ1-1; tentatively, D is TRBD1 (5 bases). Germline CDR1 reads LNHDA; CDR2 reads SQIVND (reference sequence). The CDR3 covers 13 residues. The V end was cut by 6 bases, the J end by 5 bases, with 13 bases between. Here the CDR3 DNA reads TGTGCCAGTAGCCCCTCCCAGGGTACTGAAGCTTTCTTT. Its protein is CASSPSQGTEAFF.

This clonotype has more than one count but fewer than ten. The rearrangement uses TRBV12-3 or TRBV12-4 and TRBJ2-3, with no clear D. The CDR3 spans 14 residues. V lost 6 bases to trimming and J lost 4 bases, with 14 bases between them. In DNA form, the CDR3 reads TGTGCCAGCAGCTTCGCCACTACGGCAGATACGCAGTATTTT. Translating gives CASSFATTADTQYF.

This chain uses TRBV9 with TRBJ2-7; TRBD2 matches 11 bases. With 4 bases clipped from V and 3 bases from J, the junction kept 6 bases outside the gene matches. The CDR3 spans 15 residues. Germline CDR1 reads SGDLS; CDR2 reads YYNGEE. CDR3 nucleotides: TGTGCCAGCAGCCCGTCCGGGACTAGCGGCTACGAGCAGTACTTC. Translating gives CASSPSGTSGYEQYF.

The chain joins TRBV19 to TRBJ2-7, with D perhaps matching TRBD1 or TRBD2 (5 bases each). CDR1 is LNHDA and CDR2 is SQIVND in the germline V gene (reference sequence). CDR3 length: 13 residues. V gave up 10 bases and J gave up 6 bases, with 19 bases separating them. The CDR3 loop is CAMGPGLLREQYF. As DNA, the CDR3 is TGTGCCATGGGCCCGGGGCTGCTTCGCGAGCAGTACTTC.

V is TRBV14 and J is TRBJ1-2; D not certain. The CDR3 is 13 residues long. Germline lookup yields CDR1 SGHDN and CDR2 FVKESK. V was shortened by 0 bases and J by 8 bases, with 10 bases between the two germline ends. CDR3: CASSQDTRSGYTF. DNA for the CDR3: TGTGCCAGCAGCCAAGATACCAGGTCAGGCTACACCTTC.

The rearrangement links TRBV20-1 to TRBJ1-6; possible D gene TRBD1, 6 bases. The CDR3 consists of 13 residues. Germline V gene data show CDR1 as DFQATT and CDR2 as SNEGSKA (reference sequence). V was pared by 6 bases and J by 10 bases, with 16 bases between. The CDR3 loop reads CSAIQQGRSPLHF. For the CDR3, the DNA is TGCAGTGCAATACAACAGGGCCGATCACCCCTCCACTTT.

This clonotype was detected only a few times. V usage is TRBV12-3 or TRBV12-4 and J usage is TRBJ1-3; D call uncertain. V lost 8 bases and J 4 bases, leaving 6 bases between the germline ends. This CDR3 contains 11 residues. As DNA, the CDR3 is TGTGCCAGCCATTGGGGAAACACCATATATTTT. Translation gives CASHWGNTIYF.

The chain links TRBV7-2 to TRBJ2-1, with D maybe TRBD2 (6 bases). CDR3 length: 12 amino acids. Germline CDR1 is SGHTA and CDR2 is FQGNSA. The ends were cut back, 9 bases at V and 3 bases at J, with 9 bases in the middle. CDR3 sequence reads: CASSGNYNEQFF. DNA of the CDR3: TGTGCCAGTAGCGGCAACTACAATGAGCAGTTCTTC.

CDR3 in amino acids: CSARSASGDLETQYF. CDR3 bases: TGCAGTGCTAGGTCGGCTAGCGGTGACCTAGAGACCCAGTACTTC. The V call is TRBV20-1, the J call TRBJ2-5; 7 bases are shared with TRBD2. The CDR3 has 15 residues. Germline loops: CDR1 DFQATT, CDR2 SNEGSKA (reference sequence). The junction had 11 bases not matched to a gene; V was cut back by 3 bases and J by 4 bases.

The chain carries TRBV5-1 and TRBJ1-1; D remains ambiguous. The V end lost 0 bases, the J end lost 0 bases, and 9 bases lay between the germline ends. From germline, CDR1 is SGHRS and CDR2 YFSETQ. The CDR3 contains 15 residues. CDR3 sequence: CASSLGEQLNTEAFF. The DNA of the CDR3 is TGCGCCAGCAGCTTGGGGGAACAGCTGAACACTGAAGCTTTCTTT.

This clonotype was seen many times. The J gene is TRBJ2-3, the V gene TRBV25-1, with TRBD2 as a possible D gene (5 bases). V was pared by 5 bases and J by 2 bases, with 14 bases between. Germline CDR1 and CDR2: MGHDK and SYGVNS. The CDR3 runs 15 residues. The CDR3 DNA sequence: TGTGCCAGCAGTTATAGCGTCGGGCTCACAGATACGCAGTATTTT. Protein: CASSYSVGLTDTQYF.

This clonotype came up many times. V gene TRBV7-9 combines with J gene TRBJ2-7; 14 bases agree with TRBD2. The CDR3 has 15 residues. With V trimmed by 3 bases and J by 2 bases, 0 bases remained unmatched. Germline CDR1 is SEHNR and CDR2 is FQNEAQ (reference sequence). The CDR3 loop reads CASSLGLAGAYEQYF. For the CDR3, the DNA is TGTGCCAGCAGCTTGGGACTAGCGGGAGCCTACGAGCAGTACTTC. The variable domain in full, with the rest retrieved from reference TRBV7-9 and TRBJ2-7, is DTGVSQNPRHKITKRGQNVTFRCDPISEHNRLYWYRQTLGQGPEFLTYFQNEAQLEKSRLLSDRFSAERPKGSFSTLEIQRTEQGDSAMYLCASSLGLAGAYEQYFGPGTRLTVT.

The genes are TRBV20-1 and TRBJ2-1; 10 bases match TRBD2. Germline V CDR1 and CDR2: DFQATT, SNEGSKA (reference sequence). The V segment lost 0 bases and the J segment 1 base; nucleotides outside the gene matches: 9. The CDR3 is 18 amino acids. Here the CDR3 DNA reads TGCAGTGCTAGAGATTGGTCTAGCGGGAGTTTATCCTACAATGAGCAGTTCTTC. This sequence encodes CSARDWSSGSLSYNEQFF.

J is TRBJ2-2 and V is TRBV6-5; TRBD1 might be the D (6 bases). Germline assignment: CDR1 MNHEY and CDR2 SVGAGI. The CDR3 runs 15 residues. V lost 4 bases and J lost 5, with 14 bases in between. The CDR3, as DNA: TGTGCCAGCAGTTCAGGGGTTCCGAGGACCGGGGAGCTGTTTTTT. Its protein is CASSSGVPRTGELFF.

Sample share makes this clonotype medium-sized (0.01 to 0.1%). The gene calls are TRBV27 and TRBJ2-2; 9 positions match TRBD1. With V trimmed by 9 bases and J by 3 bases, 2 bases remained unmatched. The CDR3 runs 13 residues. The germline V gene encodes CDR1 MNHEY and CDR2 SMNVEV (reference sequence). This CDR3 is CASWTGDTGELFF. The CDR3 nucleotides read TGTGCCAGTTGGACAGGGGACACCGGGGAGCTGTTTTTT.